These T cell receptor beta chains were read from a single sample in a study of T cell changes during pregnancy in multiple sclerosis. TCRdb's copy holds only in-frame clones and misses some; the assay was immunoSEQ multiplex PCR. The sample has around 33,000 clones, 90% seen once. The specimen comprised peripheral blood, sampled in the third trimester of pregnancy. The receptor source for this set is a female donor in good health, enrolled as a control in a pregnancy study. Each CDR3 is given with its conserved first and last residue. D genes are given only for firm matches. Rows give clone size only sometimes, using once, few, many, or a class for an expanded clone.

TRBV9	NA	NA	TRBJ2-1	TGTGCCAGCAGCGTATTGGAGTTCTATGAGCAGTTCTTC	CASSVLEFYEQFF
TRBV11-2	TRBD1	NA	TRBJ1-2	TGTGCCAGCAGCACGAGGACAGGTCCAAACTATGGCTACACCTTC	CASSTRTGPNYGYTF
TRBV19	NA	NA	TRBJ2-5	TGTGCCAGTAGTATAGGACAGATCGAGACCCAGTACTTC	CASSIGQIETQYF
TRBV10-3	TRBD1	NA	TRBJ2-1	TGTGCCATCGGTGGGACAGAAACCATGCAGTTCTTC	CAIGGTETMQFF
TRBV10-2	TRBD1	NA	TRBJ1-2	TGCGCCAGCAGGAAGGACAGGGACTATGGCTACACCTTC	CASRKDRDYGYTF
TRBV9	NA	NA	TRBJ1-1	TGTGCCAGCAGCCGGAGTTACAACACTGAAGCTTTCTTT	CASSRSYNTEAFF
TRBV6-1	NA	NA	TRBJ2-6	TGTGCCAGCAGTTCGGGGTCTGGGGCCAACGTCCTGACTTTC	CASSSGSGANVLTF
TRBV19	NA	NA	TRBJ1-1	TGTGCCAGTAGTACGGGGGGTCACCGATTGAACACTGAAGCTTTCTTT	CASSTGGHRLNTEAFF
TRBV11-2	NA	NA	TRBJ1-1	TGTGCCAGCAGCTTAGACAGGCCCACTGAAGCTTTCTTT	CASSLDRPTEAFF
TRBV12-5	NA	NA	TRBJ2-2	TGTGCTAGTGGTTTGGAGCGGGTGGACACCGGGGAGCTGTTTTTT	CASGLERVDTGELFF
TRBV5-6	TRBD1	NA	TRBJ2-7	TGTGCCACCGCCCGCACAGGGGCGACATCCTACGAGCAGTACTTC	CATARTGATSYEQYF
TRBV9	NA	NA	TRBJ2-1	TGTGCCAGCAGCGTAGACCCGCTAGGCCCCTACAATGAGCAGTTCTTC	CASSVDPLGPYNEQFF
TRBV4-2	TRBD2	NA	TRBJ2-1	TGTGCCAGCAGCCAAGTCTCAGCGGGGTCCTACAATGAGCAGTTCTTC	CASSQVSAGSYNEQFF
TRBV7-6	NA	NA	TRBJ2-2	TGTGCCAGCAGCTTAGAAGTGGGGGGAGCGGACACCGGGGAGCTGTTTTTT	CASSLEVGGADTGELFF
TRBV4-2	NA	NA	TRBJ1-2	TGTGCCAGCAGCCAAGATCGAACAGCAAACTATGGCTACACCTTC	CASSQDRTANYGYTF
TRBV5-6	TRBD2	NA	TRBJ2-7	TGTGCCAGCAGCTCCGGGACTAGCGCGAGGAGCTCCTACGAGCAGTACTTC	CASSSGTSARSSYEQYF
TRBV4-1	TRBD2	NA	TRBJ2-7	TGCGCCAGCAGCCAAGTATTCGGCGGGAGGTTCCTCGAGCAGTACTTC	CASSQVFGGRFLEQYF
TRBV12-5	NA	NA	TRBJ1-1	TGTGCTAGTGGTTACTTAGACAGGCGGACTGAAGCTTTCTTT	CASGYLDRRTEAFF
TRBV9	TRBD2	NA	TRBJ2-3	TGTGCCAGCAGCCTAGCGGGAAGCACAGATACGCAGTATTTT	CASSLAGSTDTQYF
TRBV30	TRBD2	once	TRBJ2-3	TGTGCCTGGAGCCCAATACTAGCGGGCACAGATACGCAGTATTTT	CAWSPILAGTDTQYF
TRBV4-2	TRBD2	once	TRBJ2-5	TGTGCCAGCAGCCAAGAGGTGCGGGGGGAAGAGACCCAGTACTTC	CASSQEVRGEETQYF
TRBV7-8	NA	NA	TRBJ2-7	TGTGCCAGCAGCTTGGGTACCGGGACAAAGGGGTCTGAGCAGTACTTC	CASSLGTGTKGSEQYF
TRBV27	TRBD1	once	TRBJ2-5	TGTGCCAGCAGTGCCGGACAGGGGGGGATTTGCCAAGAGACCCAGTACTTC	CASSAGQGGICQETQYF
TRBV11-3	NA	NA	TRBJ2-2	TGTGCCAGCAGCTCGCTCAGTCCCGGGACAACTCACACCGGGGAGCTGTTTTTT	CASSSLSPGTTHTGELFF
TRBV10-3	TRBD1	NA	TRBJ1-6	TGTGCCATCAGGACAGGGGACCGGGACAATTCACCCCTCCACTTT	CAIRTGDRDNSPLHF